These T cell receptor beta chains were read from a single sample in a study of cytomegalovirus exposure and HLA in healthy donors. Using immunoSEQ multiplex PCR, the repertoire was profiled, and TCRdb retains in-frame clones only, with some absent. Of about 190,000 clones listed, around 80% were seen once; the top ten hold around 2%. The specimen sequenced was PBMCs. The receptors shown here come from a woman between 18 and 29 years old in good health and CMV-seropositive. CDR3s leave out the opening cysteine and the closing phenylalanine or tryptophan. Each record gives: J gene, clone size, V gene, CDR3 protein. Expanded clones are given a class, and other clones once, few, many or no size at all.

TRBJ1-2 NA TRBV5-5 ASSPTGPGTGNYGYT
TRBJ2-1 NA TRBV29-1 SVRYKSGGGYNEQF
TRBJ1-2 NA TRBV19 ASRGAGYGYT
TRBJ2-3 NA TRBV9 ASSVVDRVGDTQY
TRBJ2-7 NA TRBV2 ASRGTNAPSYEQY
TRBJ2-3 NA TRBV5-4 ASSRGAGEADTQY
TRBJ1-5 NA TRBV4-2 ASSQGTGVLGNQPQH
TRBJ2-1 NA TRBV4-1 ASSQEDLAPYNEQF
TRBJ1-2 NA TRBV11-3 ASSFTGQPISST
TRBJ1-2 NA TRBV6-1 ASSEAGGGYGYT
TRBJ2-3 few TRBV5-1 ASSFGQGKGSSDTQY
TRBJ2-1 few TRBV27 ASYSSFREQF
TRBJ2-7 NA TRBV7-9 ASSTMGDKQY
TRBJ2-2 NA TRBV14 ASSPRLTTGELF
TRBJ1-4 NA TRBV2 ASRGPGQGSEKLF
TRBJ1-2 NA TRBV5-4 ASRKGEESGYT
TRBJ2-5 NA TRBV27 ASRASGGAETQY
TRBJ2-6 NA TRBV2 ASSVFRAGANVLT
TRBJ2-1 NA TRBV7-9 ASSSTENNEQF
TRBJ1-5 NA TRBV7-2 ASSLGLGPYSNQPQH